This TCR beta chain appears in the sequencing data of a study of T cells in Graves' hyperthyroidism and ophthalmopathy. The TCR beta CDR3 regions underwent amplification using RNA transcripts as the source. A first-round RT-PCR of the TCR CDR3 used the HTBI primer set. Using its own MiXCR run on the multiplex PCR reads, TCRdb lists one record per CDR3 protein. This table holds 350,000 to 400,000 distinct CDR3 sequences, 14% to 15% found once. Ten or more counts support this clonotype. Germline assignment: CDR1 LNHNV and CDR2 YYDKDF (reference sequence). V was shortened by 6 bases and J by 5 bases, with 10 bases between the two germline ends. The CDR3 extends over 13 amino acids.

The receptor was derived from a woman aged 25-40 years with Graves' hyperthyroidism. Material: blood. The rearrangement links TRBV15 to TRBJ1-4, with D perhaps matching TRBD1 (5 bases). CDR3 nucleotide sequence: TGTGCCACCAGGGCCGGGGGGAATGAAAAACTGTTTTTT. It is translated as CATRAGGNEKLFF.